The entry below describes one T cell receptor (beta chain). In this sample, this clonotype turned up a few times. The specificity of this receptor is unknown. The input lacks base qualities; no much larger clone sits a single base away. Libraries were built with multiplex PCR. Sequencing used an Illumina HiSeq 4000. iRepertoire HTBI primers and Arm-PCR amplification of CDR3 regions were used to construct TCR beta libraries. Before sequencing, the PCR products went through gel purification. For the original study's pipeline: Across samples, roughly 60 TRBV and around 15 TRBJ segments were identified and used for gene usage analysis of CDR3 amino acid clonotypes. COPE and FqMerger were used to merge filtered high-quality paired reads into contigs. BLAST was used to align contigs to the IMGT TRBV, TRBD and TRBJ reference genes, and CDR3 was defined following IMGT. Highly expanded clones were defined as clonotypes with a frequency above 0.1%. Shannon entropy was used to measure repertoire diversity, and the Gini coefficient was used to measure V-J evenness. A clonotype was considered public if more than one individual shared it. TCRdb reworked the public reads: Q25 trimming with fastp, MiXCR clone assembly, productive beta chains retained. Rows with one shared CDR3 protein collapse into an entry with the most common genes and DNA. What appears here as the V and J calls and clone size reflects TCRdb's work, not the paper's. The sample table shows roughly 260,000 distinct CDR3 sequences, and 15% to 20% are seen once. Around 15% of the sample belongs to the ten largest clones.

In the paper's terms, the time point label means: newly diagnosed GD, antithyroid drugs for less than 3 months. RNA was extracted from PBMCs in TRIzol for both TCR sequencing and RNA sequencing. The diagnosis of Graves' disease followed American Thyroid Association guidelines. The patients came from an endocrinology department in Xi'an, China. Each patient gave approximately 9.7 milliliters of peripheral blood, collected in an EDTA anticoagulant tube. Ficoll Paque Plus density gradient separation was used to isolate PBMCs, and no additional T cell sorting was done. An Agilent 2100 Bioanalyzer and agarose gel were used to check RNA quality, and a NanoDrop 2000 was used to measure RNA concentration. The data were obtained in a study of regulatory T cells in long-lasting Graves disease (dated by TCRdb to the early 2020s). The study in broad terms: Patients with newly diagnosed Graves' disease had been on antithyroid drugs for under 3 months. Patients with persistent Graves' disease were compared with patients with newly diagnosed Graves' disease using TCR sequencing and RNA sequencing of peripheral blood. The study was conducted in China and was registered as a clinical trial. A total of around 35 samples underwent TCR sequencing: about 13 from persistent and roughly 20 from newly diagnosed Graves' disease patients.

V is clipped by 3 bases and J by 9 bases, and the sequence between their germline boundaries is 6 bases long. The CDR3 spans 11 residues, from the cysteine through the phenylalanine. CDR3 DNA is the only sequence kept; it has 33 bases, read in frame from the first base. As encoded in the germline V gene (reference sequence), CDR1 is PRHDT while CDR2 is FYEKMQ. Study-level results and caveats: Sequencing and analysis were limited to the TCR beta chain. More public clonotypes were shared among persistent patients (under 3,000) than among newly diagnosed patients (under 1,000). Persistent Graves' disease patients showed lower TCR Shannon entropy and fewer highly expanded clones than newly diagnosed patients, suggesting clonal expansion. Because the primary lesion, thyroid tissue, could not be accessed, the study looked at peripheral blood alone. As a limitation, the authors acknowledged that the small sample size may reduce accuracy. TRBV28, TRBJ1-2 and TRBJ2-5 were preferentially used in persistent disease, while TRBV20-1 and TRBJ2-1 were favored in newly diagnosed disease.

These same records also appear under a second study, on T cells in Graves' hyperthyroidism and ophthalmopathy. The second study's authors report: Stable Graves' hyperthyroidism was defined as the absence of progression to ophthalmopathy over 18 months of follow-up. The hyperthyroidism patients were between 18 and 65 years old and newly diagnosed, with a disease duration of less than 2 months. The study excluded patients with uncontrolled infections, other autoimmune diseases, pregnancy or lactation. Diagnoses were established on the basis of clinical symptoms, serum thyroxine and TRAb, thyroid ultrasound, and orbital computed tomography. The TCR CDR3 was subjected to a first round of RT-PCR using the HTBI primer set and the Qiagen OneStep RT-PCR kit. Most expanded thyroid clonotypes (frequency above 0.001) were also detected in blood, suggesting blood repertoires may reflect thyroid immune responses. A model built on a 13 V-J signature distinguished ophthalmopathy from stable hyperthyroidism, reaching roughly 88% sensitivity and around 82% specificity in cross-validation and 80%/75% in testing. In validation, progression to ophthalmopathy was predicted by the model with 55% to 71% sensitivity and roughly 72% specificity, a median of about 6.4 months before onset. To identify distinguishing TCR V-J signatures, a discovery cohort of around 98 patients was used, comprising 43 with Graves' ophthalmopathy and around 60 with stable Graves' hyperthyroidism. An independent validation cohort of under 20 hyperthyroidism patients and about 16 patients who later progressed to ophthalmopathy tested prospective prediction of ophthalmopathy. The roughly 90 discovery patients were divided at random into training and test sets in a 7:3 ratio. The study also compared thyroid tissue and blood T-cell repertoires from over 5 Graves' hyperthyroidism patients. Once sampling was done, hyperthyroidism patients were given methimazole at a starting dose of 30 mg daily, whereas ophthalmopathy patients were given high-dose intravenous methylprednisolone. A second multiplex PCR round built the libraries, followed by size selection and purification. Sequencing of the libraries was done on an Illumina HiSeq2000 using paired-end 100 bp reads. Raw data were processed with SOAPnuke, discarding reads with adapters, uncalled bases, mean Phred below 15, or no exact constant-primer or identifier match. COPE v1.2.5 was used to merge the high-quality paired reads, and each unique nucleotide sequence was defined as a clonotype. Clonotypes were aligned to IMGT TRBV, TRBD and TRBJ reference segments using MiTCR v1.1. The analysis was restricted to V-J combinations with a frequency above 0.0001, which together covered 98% to 99.2% of the repertoires. The TCS score was defined as F50 (clonal expansion) divided by E x V (chaos), with BLOSUM62-based TCRdist calculated between CDR3 peptides within each V-J. Welch's t-statistics and random forest reduced some 510 V-J features to 10 to 15, which were used in a naive Bayes classifier (R e1071). Sample size was not statistically predetermined, and blinding of investigators to group allocation was not performed. According to the paper, TCR Vbeta CDR3 sequencing was carried out on roughly 130 peripheral blood samples, which came from 40 to 45 ophthalmopathy, approximately 78 hyperthyroidism and some 17 progressor patients.

The chain links TRBV13 with TRBJ1-3; no D gene is confidently identified. The specimen was peripheral blood mononuclear cells (PBMCs), collected at new diagnosis, from a patient treated with antithyroid drugs. The receptor comes from a woman in her thirties with Graves disease. Donor details come from another sample of the same person, matched by shared clones. The DNA sequence is TGTGCCAGCAGCTTCGTGGGCACCATATATTTT. Translated, this gives CASSFVGTIYF.